This T cell receptor beta chain was documented in a study of T-cell reconstitution after alpha-beta-depleted transplantation in children. Study findings and constraints: Some patients' high day-60 TCRbeta diversity was traced to surviving recipient T cells and thymic progenitors. T-cell counts and diversity were attributed mostly to newly produced T cells one year after transplant.

This clonotype occurred many times. Its specificity is not known. The germline V gene has CDR1 KGHDR and CDR2 SFDVKD. Trimming stripped 3 bases from V and 0 bases from J, with 19 bases between. The CDR3 spans 19 residues. Preparation of the TCRbeta library involved a method that used unique molecular identifiers. One entry per CDR3 protein, called by TCRdb with MiXCR from the PCR reads. The sample lists 250,000 to 300,000 distinct CDR3 sequences; approximately 7.3% were seen once. The TCR originated in a female patient between 2 and 15 years old who had a stem cell transplant for Fanconi anemia, so the T cells may come from the graft donor. The source was peripheral blood, collected 360 days after TCRalphabeta/CD19-depleted stem cell transplant. The chain combines TRBV24-1 with TRBJ2-2; possible D gene TRBD1, 6 bases. The CDR3 sequence is CATSDHPLGHSTNTGELFF. The CDR3 DNA is TGTGCCACCAGTGATCACCCCCTGGGACACTCTACGAACACCGGGGAGCTGTTTTTT.